A single sample is the source of the 12 T cell receptor beta chains below, sequenced in a study of molecular identifiers for immune sequencing clone quantification. Each CDR3 protein is one row after TCRdb ran MiXCR on the PCR reads. The sample yields approximately 100,000 distinct CDR3 sequences, under 40% seen once. Sample: naive CD8+ T cells from blood, with Jurkat cell RNA spiked in. Sample subset: FACS-sorted CD8+CD4-CCR7+CD45RA+ naive T cells. These receptors came from a human donor in good health. Some libraries in this study had Jurkat cell RNA spiked in.

V and J are TRBV5-6 and TRBJ2-7; 9 nucleotides line up with TRBD1. CDR3 size: 15 residues. In germline, CDR1 is SGHDT, CDR2 YYEEEE. With V trimmed by 3 bases and J by 5 bases, 9 bases remained unmatched. CDR3 sequence: CASSSAGTGYHEQYF. The CDR3 nucleotides are TGTGCCAGCAGCTCTGCCGGGACAGGGTACCACGAGCAGTACTTC.

The CDR3 DNA reads as TGTGCCAGCAGCTGGGGTTGGGGGCACAAAGAGACCCAGTACTTC. Protein product: CASSWGWGHKETQYF. The gene calls are TRBV14 and TRBJ2-5; tentatively, D is TRBD1 (6 bases). The V gene's germline CDR1 is SGHDN and CDR2 FVKESK. CDR3 length: 15 residues. Trimming took 5 bases from V and 3 from J, leaving 16 bases between them.

This clonotype was detected a few times. This chain joins TRBV7-6 and TRBJ2-3; D uncertain. CDR1 and CDR2 from the germline V gene are SGHVS and FNYEAQ. The ends were cut back, 0 bases at V and 0 bases at J, with 7 bases in the middle. The CDR3 contains 15 residues. The chain's CDR3 is CASSLALGSTDTQYF. DNA of the CDR3: TGTGCCAGCAGCTTAGCGCTTGGGAGCACAGATACGCAGTATTTT. Full variable domain (rest looked up from reference TRBV7-6 and TRBJ2-3): GAGVSQSPRYKVTKRGQDVALRCDPISGHVSLYWYRQALGQGPEFLTYFNYEAQQDKSGLPNDRFSAERPEGSISTLTIQRTEQRDSAMYRCASSLALGSTDTQYFGPGTRLTVL.

The gene calls are TRBV28 and TRBJ2-1; TRBD2 agrees at 11 bases. The CDR3 sequence is 17 residues long. Germline-derived CDR1 and CDR2 are MDHEN and SYDVKM. The J segment lost 8 bases and the V segment lost 7 bases, leaving 16 bases of the junction unmatched. CDR3 sequence: CASTKIQTSGERDEQFF. The CDR3 region has the DNA TGTGCCAGCACCAAAATACAGACTAGCGGGGAGAGGGATGAGCAGTTCTTC.

Comments on this clonotype: A much bigger clone sits one base away, suggesting this may be a read error. The chain combines TRBV5-6 with TRBJ2-7; D remains ambiguous. This CDR3 spans 16 amino acids. CDR1 SGHDT and CDR2 YYEEEE come from the germline V gene. Trimming shortened V by 4 bases and J by 5 bases, and 22 bases separated the two germline ends. CDR3 DNA sequence: TGTGCCAGCAGCCCCCCCGTTCTACACCGAACCAACGAGCAGTACTTC. It specifies CASSPPVLHRTNEQYF. Variable domain in full (rest from reference TRBV5-6 and TRBJ2-7): DAGVTQSPTHLIKTRGQQVTLRCSPKSGHDTVSWYQQALGQGPQFIFQYYEEEERQRGNFPDRFSGHQFPNYSSELNVNALLLGDSALYLCASSPPVLHRTNEQYFGPGTRLTVT.

The chain recombines TRBV12-3 or TRBV12-4 with TRBJ2-5, with a tentative D call TRBD2 (6 bases). The length of the CDR3 is 15 residues. Trimming stripped 8 bases from V and 2 bases from J, with 18 bases between. Here the CDR3 reads CASRATSLGQETQYF. The CDR3 DNA is TGTGCCAGCCGGGCAACTAGCCTGGGGCAAGAGACCCAGTACTTC.

The rearrangement links TRBV6-2 or TRBV6-3 to TRBJ2-7, with TRBD2 matching 7 bases. Germline V gives CDR1 MNHEY, CDR2 SVGEGT. Germline trimming cut 3 bases from V and 5 bases from J; bases unmatched to any gene: 10. The CDR3 totals 15 residues. The CDR3 DNA reads as TGTGCCAGCAGTTATTCGGCGGGAGACCGTCACGAGCAGTACTTC. It encodes CASSYSAGDRHEQYF.

CDR3 DNA sequence: TGTGCCACCAGCAGAGTGGCTAGCGGGACCGACGAGCAGTACTTC. It encodes CATSRVASGTDEQYF. The chain couples TRBV15 to TRBJ2-7; TRBD2 matches at 9 bases. Germline values: CDR1 LNHNV, CDR2 YYDKDF (reference sequence). The CDR3 runs 15 residues. V was pared by 1 base and J by 5 bases, with 6 bases of the junction left unmatched.

Comments on this clonotype: Given a much more abundant clone one base away, this may be a read error. This chain uses TRBV20-1 with TRBJ2-3, with TRBD1 as a possible D gene (6 bases). This CDR3 region has 14 residues. In germline, CDR1 is DFQATT, CDR2 SNEGSKA (reference sequence). In nucleotides, the CDR3 is TGCAGTGCTAGAGAGGGGGCATGGTCAGATACGCAGAATTTT. It encodes CSAREGAWSDTQNF.

J is TRBJ2-1 and V is TRBV6-6, with a tentative D call TRBD1 (6 bases). V was clipped by 2 bases and J by 3 bases, with 8 bases between them. Germline V gene lookup returns CDR1 MNHNY and CDR2 SVGAGI (reference sequence). The CDR3 has 14 amino acids. The CDR3 DNA sequence: TGTGCCAGCAGTTACCCGGACAGCTACAATGAGCAGTTCTTC. This encodes CASSYPDSYNEQFF.

Comments on this clonotype: This may arise from a read error, as a much more abundant clone is one base away. The chain carries TRBV28 and TRBJ1-6, with a weak D call TRBD1 (5 bases). This CDR3 spans 12 amino acids. Germline V gene data show CDR1 as MDHEN and CDR2 as SYDVKM. CDR3 protein: CAGRDLFLALHF. The CDR3 DNA sequence: TGTGCCGGCAGGGACCTTTTTCTAGCCCTCCACTTT.

This clonotype was counted only a few times. The chain recombines TRBV4-3 with TRBJ2-7, with TRBD2 matching over 9 bases. Germline-derived CDR1 and CDR2 are LGHNA and YSLEER. V lost 0 bases to trimming and J lost 4 bases; unmatched junction nucleotides: 4. This CDR3 is 15 amino acids long. CDR3 bases: TGCGCCAGCAGCCAAGAAGGTAGCGGGAGTTACGAGCAGTACTTC. Translation gives CASSQEGSGSYEQYF.